The present entry profiles one T cell receptor (beta chain) with its context. The antigen this receptor binds is unknown. No clone much larger than this one lies a single base away; base qualities are absent. This sample is drawn from a study of ipilimumab plus nivolumab after autologous stem cell transplantation (TCRdb year 2021). With regard to the full study: A median of 5 ipilimumab doses and eight or nine nivolumab doses was received by trial patients. The DLBCL cohort included primary refractory and relapsed disease, with 18-month progression-free survival of about 86% and 29% respectively. The trial enrolled patients with high-risk diffuse large B cell lymphoma, mature T cell lymphoma, or multiple myeloma undergoing autologous transplant. About 33 patients made up the trial's intent-to-treat population.

The germline ends are 9 bases apart after V is trimmed by 2 bases and J by 5 bases. CDR1 and CDR2 were assigned from the germline V gene as SGHDT and YYEEEE. Taken from cysteine to phenylalanine, the CDR3 has 13 residues. Of all the DNA, just the CDR3 is kept, 39 bases in frame from base 1. Starting 14 to 28 days after the autologous transplant, patients began checkpoint therapy, which included ipilimumab at 1 mg/kg intravenously on day 1 of selected weeks. Nivolumab was given at 3 mg/kg intravenously on day 1 of weeks 1, 4, 7, 10, and every two weeks through week 26. This Phase Ib clinical trial tested ipilimumab plus nivolumab, a combined checkpoint inhibition, as consolidation after autologous stem cell transplantation. What the work shows at the level of the full study, not this receptor alone: Combined checkpoint inhibition appeared tolerable as post-transplant consolidation, according to the authors' conclusion. The authors stated that profiles of the T cell receptor repertoire, regulatory T cell phenotype and gut microbiota provided a biologic rationale for studying this approach further.

Libraries were made using the immunoSEQ multiplex PCR assay. TCRdb retrieved this table from immuneACCESS and kept in-frame rearrangements only. Not all clones are present; in checked studies, unresolved V genes account for under half, and no reason is known for the remainder. For this sample the table gives tens of thousands of clones, of which nearly 85% were detected only once. The ten largest clones represent roughly 2% of the sample. This TCR was recovered from a male donor with diffuse large B-cell lymphoma. The chain links TRBV5-6 with TRBJ2-3; the D gene assignment is ambiguous. The sample consisted of PBMCs, taken in a trial of ipilimumab plus nivolumab as post-transplant consolidation. The CDR3 corresponds to CASSLVSQDTQYF. The DNA is TGTGCCAGCAGCTTAGTCTCACAAGATACGCAGTATTTT. Here the CDR3 is joined to the reference TRBV5-6 and TRBJ2-3 genes, and the full variable domain is: DAGVTQSPTHLIKTRGQQVTLRCSPKSGHDTVSWYQQALGQGPQFIFQYYEEEERQRGNFPDRFSGHQFPNYSSELNVNALLLGDSALYLCASSLVSQDTQYFGPGTRLTVL.